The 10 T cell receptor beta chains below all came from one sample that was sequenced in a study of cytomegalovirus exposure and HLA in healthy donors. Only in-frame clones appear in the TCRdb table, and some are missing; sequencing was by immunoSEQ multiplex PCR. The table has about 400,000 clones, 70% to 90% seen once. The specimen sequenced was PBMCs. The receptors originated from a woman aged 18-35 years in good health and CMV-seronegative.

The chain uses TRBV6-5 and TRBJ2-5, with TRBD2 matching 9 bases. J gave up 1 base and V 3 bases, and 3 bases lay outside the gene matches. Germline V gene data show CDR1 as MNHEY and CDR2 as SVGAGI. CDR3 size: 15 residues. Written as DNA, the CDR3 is TGTGCCAGCAGTTATTGGCGGGAGGGCCAAGAGACCCAGTACTTC. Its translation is CASSYWREGQETQYF.

The CDR3 nucleotides read TGTGCCAGCAGCTTAGGCCTAGCGGGAGGATCACAGTATTTT. The encoded protein is CASSLGLAGGSQYF. J is TRBJ2-3 and V is TRBV7-8; 11 nucleotides match TRBD2. The junction had 6 bases not matched to a gene; V was cut back by 1 base and J by 12 bases. Germline V lookup: CDR1 SGHVS, CDR2 FQNEAQ. The CDR3 length is 14 residues.

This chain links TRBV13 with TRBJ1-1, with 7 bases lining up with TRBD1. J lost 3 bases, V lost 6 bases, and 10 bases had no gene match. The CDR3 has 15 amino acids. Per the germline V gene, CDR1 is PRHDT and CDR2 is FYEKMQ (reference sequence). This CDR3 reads CASSYLQGRYTEAFF. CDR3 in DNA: TGTGCCAGCAGTTACCTACAGGGGCGGTACACTGAAGCTTTCTTT.

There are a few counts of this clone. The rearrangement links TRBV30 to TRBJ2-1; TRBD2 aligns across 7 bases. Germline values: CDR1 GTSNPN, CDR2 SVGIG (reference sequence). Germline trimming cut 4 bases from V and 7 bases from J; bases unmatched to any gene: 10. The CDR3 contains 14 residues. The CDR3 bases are TGTGCCTGGATCGGGTGGGAGGGCCGAAATGAGCAGTTCTTC. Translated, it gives CAWIGWEGRNEQFF. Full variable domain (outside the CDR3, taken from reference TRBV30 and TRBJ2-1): SQTIHQWPATLVQPVGSPLSLECTVEGTSNPNLYWYRQAAGRGLQLLFYSVGIGQISSEVPQNLSASRPQDRQFILSSKKLLLSDSGFYLCAWIGWEGRNEQFFGPGTRLTVL.

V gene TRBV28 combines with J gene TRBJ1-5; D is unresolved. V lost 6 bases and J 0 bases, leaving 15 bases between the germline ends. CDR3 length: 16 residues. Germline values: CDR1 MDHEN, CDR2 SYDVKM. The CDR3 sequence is CASRSPRQNSNQPQHF. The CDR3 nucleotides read TGTGCCAGCAGGTCCCCGCGGCAGAATAGCAATCAGCCCCAGCATTTT.

The chain's CDR3 is CASSTRTSGNTGELFF. CDR3 DNA: TGTGCCAGCAGCACTAGGACTAGCGGGAACACCGGGGAGCTGTTTTTT. V is TRBV5-4 and J is TRBJ2-2; 10 positions match TRBD2. This CDR3 spans 16 amino acids. Germline CDR1 and CDR2: SGHNT and YYREEE (reference sequence). V lost 4 bases to trimming and J lost 1 base; unmatched junction nucleotides: 4. Supplemented by reference TRBV5-4 and TRBJ2-2, the full variable domain reads ETGVTQSPTHLIKTRGQQVTLRCSSQSGHNTVSWYQQALGQGPQFIFQYYREEENGRGNFPPRFSGLQFPNYSSELNVNALELDDSALYLCASSTRTSGNTGELFFGEGSRLTVL.

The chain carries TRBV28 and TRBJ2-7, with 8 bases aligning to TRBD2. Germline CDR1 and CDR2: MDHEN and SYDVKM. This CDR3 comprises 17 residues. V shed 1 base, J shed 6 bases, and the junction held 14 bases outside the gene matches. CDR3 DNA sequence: TGTGCCAGCAGTTTATCCCCAGTAAGCGGGAGTGGTACCGAGCAGTACTTC. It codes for CASSLSPVSGSGTEQYF.

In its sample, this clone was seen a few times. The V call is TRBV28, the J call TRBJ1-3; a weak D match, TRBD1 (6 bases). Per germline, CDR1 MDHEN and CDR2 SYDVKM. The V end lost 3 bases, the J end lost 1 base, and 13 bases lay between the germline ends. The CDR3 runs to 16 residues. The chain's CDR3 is CASSFPRTVSGNTIYF. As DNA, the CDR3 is TGTGCCAGCAGTTTCCCCCGGACAGTTTCTGGAAACACCATATATTTT.

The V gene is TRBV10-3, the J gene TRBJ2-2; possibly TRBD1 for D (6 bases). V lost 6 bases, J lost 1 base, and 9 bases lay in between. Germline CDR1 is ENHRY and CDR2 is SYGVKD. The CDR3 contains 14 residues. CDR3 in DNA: TGTGCCATCAGGGGGGCGGTGAACACCGGGGAGCTGTTTTTT. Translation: CAIRGAVNTGELFF.

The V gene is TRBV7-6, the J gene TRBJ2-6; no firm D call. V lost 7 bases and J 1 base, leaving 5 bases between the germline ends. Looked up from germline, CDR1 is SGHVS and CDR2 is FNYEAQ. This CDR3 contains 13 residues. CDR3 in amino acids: CASTVSGANVLTF. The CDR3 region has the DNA TGTGCCAGCACGGTTTCTGGGGCCAACGTCCTGACTTTC.